This entry is about one TCR beta chain. The antigen it recognizes is unknown. Qualities for individual bases were not recorded, and no much larger clone is one base off. The source of the sample is a study of tumor-infiltrating lymphocytes in localized non-small cell lung cancer (dated by TCRdb to the early 2020s). General notes on the study: The cohort included patients whose samples were collected after neoadjuvant chemotherapy, as well as both smokers and never-smokers and several histologies. From each patient came resected tumor tissue plus uninvolved lung tissue from that same patient, and the uninvolved lung tissue was described as non-adjacent to the tumor. The same patients underwent several integrated assays, with TCR sequencing performed together with flow cytometry, multiplex immunofluorescence, RNA-seq, exome sequencing and proteomics. In total, the ICON cohort consisted of over a hundred surgical patients with localized non-small cell lung cancer who had their tumors resected. The paired tumor versus uninvolved lung comparison of immunoSEQ T-cell fraction included about 54 patients. Findings and caveats that apply to the study as a whole: The TCR-derived T-cell fraction showed no difference between the flow cytometry-defined immunotypes IM1 (good prognosis) and IM2 (poor prognosis). Because different pieces of the same tissue were used for different assays, technical variation could not be separated from intratumor heterogeneity. Because assay coverage varied across patients depending on available tissue quantity, TCR sequencing was performed for only a subset of the cohort. Higher T cell infiltration in tumors than in uninvolved lung tissue was supported by TCRbeta sequencing, consistent with immunofluorescence CD3 counts. Tumor T-cell fraction from TCR sequencing was not associated with recurrence-free survival (p = 0.61).

Taken from the germline V gene, the CDR1 and CDR2 loops are SQVTM and ANQGSEA. V is shortened by 4 bases, J by 4 bases, and the region joining them spans 13 bases. The CDR3 holds 13 amino acids from the cysteine to the phenylalanine. Only CDR3 DNA is held: 39 bases, read in frame from base 1. The T-cell fraction in tumor and uninvolved lung tissue was provided by TCR sequencing with the immunoSEQ assay. Regarding the original processing steps: For survival analysis, patients were divided into high (upper tertile) and low (lower two tertiles) T-cell fraction groups, which were compared by log-rank test. Paired tumor versus uninvolved lung differences in T-cell fraction were tested with a signed-rank test. Here the immuneACCESS table is served through TCRdb, limited to in-frame sequences with V and J called. Missing clones are a known gap in these copies; in checked studies unresolved V genes cover under half, and the rest lacks a known reason. The V and J calls and clone size come from that table; D and trimming were worked out from the DNA. In this sample the table shows about 14,000 clones, roughly four fifths of which occur a single time. The ten largest clones add up to 15% to 20% of the sample.

ICON enrollment began in early 2016, and the last patient was enrolled in 2018. From a subcohort of some 76 patients, fresh tumor and matched uninvolved tissue were collected for in-depth immune analyses, including TCR sequencing. No cell sorting was done, and TCR sequencing was instead run on DNA isolated from bulk tissue. The rearranged segments are TRBV29-1 and TRBJ1-1; the D gene lacks a confident call. The sequencing input was lung tumor tissue. The TCR comes from a human donor with non-small cell lung cancer. The CDR3 in this case is CSVVSQLATEAFF. The nucleotide sequence reads TGCAGCGTTGTTAGCCAGTTGGCCACTGAAGCTTTCTTT.